The text below deals with one T cell receptor (beta chain). No cognate antigen has been identified for it. The CDR3 starts with the cysteine, ends with the phenylalanine, and has 18 residues. The record lacks a DNA sequence. CDR1 and CDR2 are drawn from the germline V gene: SGHVS, FNYEAQ. For every CD8+ T cell subset, a few hundred thousand cells were flow-sorted straight into RLT lysis buffer, and each subset was sorted in triplicate. Naive CD8+ T cells were defined stringently as CD45RO-CCR7+CD27+CD95- to exclude memory contaminants. Peripheral blood mononuclear cells were isolated from buffy coats using standard density gradient centrifugation. Naive CXCR3-negative and CXCR3-positive CD8+ T cells were flow-sorted using a FACSAria III. An RNeasy Mini Kit was used to extract total RNA from the sorted cells. This sample was included in a study of CXCR3-negative and CXCR3-positive naive CD8 T cells (dated by TCRdb to about 2019). Study-wide context: In total, 130 million to 150 million TRB reads were obtained, or roughly 1.5 +/- 0.3 million reads per library. Diversity and physicochemical repertoire analyses covered some eleven donors pooled from two independent experiments. The TRBV-TRBJ cluster analysis covered naive subsets from about five donors and memory cells from 3 donors.

Sequenced on a NextSeq 550. The Human TCR Profiling Kit (MiLaboratory) was used to make UMI-labeled 5' RACE TRB cDNA libraries. cDNA synthesis used the entire amount of extracted RNA, and PCR amplification then used the entire amount of cDNA produced. Libraries were prepared in parallel using an identical number of PCR cycles. In the original analysis: MIGEC and MiXCR extracted about 54,000 +/- 9,700 unique UMI-labeled TRB cDNA molecules per library, requiring at least two reads per UMI. On average, each library contained about 40,000 +/- 10,000 functional in-frame TRB CDR3 nucleotide clonotypes without stop codons. Diversity metrics, including normalized Shannon-Wiener and Chao1, were computed in VDJtools after downsampling to 5000 UMI-labeled TRB molecules per sample. Clonotype-size-weighted physicochemical properties of the central five CDR3 residues (interaction energy, strength, volume and Kidera factor 4) were computed in VDJtools. TCRdb reprocessed the reads into one record per CDR3 protein sequence, lacking DNA. TCRdb's processing, not the authors', yielded these V and J calls. In this sample's table one finds over 100,000 distinct CDR3 sequences. 0.49% of the sample belongs to the ten largest clones.

The paper as a whole reports these results and caveats: Because CXCR3 expression was partially decreased after cryopreservation, freshly isolated PBMCs were used for most assays. Both naive subsets had comparably high repertoire diversity, while memory CD8+ T cells had much lower repertoire diversity. Similar TRBV-TRBJ usage was shown by naive CXCR3-negative and CXCR3-positive cells from the same donor, whereas distinct patterns were shown by memory cells. Surface CD5, linked to self-reactivity in mice, was comparable between naive subsets; TCR interaction strength was therefore also inferred from TRB CDR3 physicochemical properties. TRB CDR3s from CXCR3-positive naive cells showed higher hydrophobicity (lower Kidera factor 4), lower energy, and higher strength and volume indices than CXCR3-negative naive cells.

The sample was naive CXCR3- CD8+ T cells from blood. The sample's cell subset or site label, decoded: CD45RO-CCR7+CD27+CD95- naive CD8+ T cells lacking CXCR3 (TNR3-). The clonotype was recovered from a human donor in good health. Some clones in this sample may be carry-over from other donors' samples. The chain is encoded by TRBV7-6 joined to TRBJ2-4; lacking DNA, the TRBD2 call made by TCRdb goes unchecked. This receptor has the CDR3 CASSLIAGPPQPKNIQYF. When the CDR3 is completed using the reference TRBV7-6 and TRBJ2-4 genes on either side, the full variable domain is GAGVSQSPRYKVTKRGQDVALRCDPISGHVSLYWYRQALGQGPEFLTYFNYEAQQDKSGLPNDRFSAERPEGSISTLTIQRTEQRDSAMYRCASSLIAGPPQPKNIQYFGAGTRLSVL.